These 12 T cell receptor beta chains share one sample of origin, sequenced in a study of blood T cell repertoires in COVID-19 (dated by TCRdb to 2020 to 2022). Receptor amplification or capture employed the immunoSEQ multiplex PCR assay. TCRdb provides this immuneACCESS table in a form limited to in-frame rearrangements. Some clones are lacking; in checked studies, under half of them reflect an unresolved V gene, and why the rest are absent is not known. The sample includes more than 80,000 clones, with 80% to 90% observed a single time. The top ten hold 1.5% to 2% of the sample. Sequencing was carried out using peripheral blood. These receptors were obtained from a man older than 75 with acute or convalescent COVID-19.

The chain joins TRBV28 to TRBJ1-1; 8 bases agree with TRBD1. The V segment lost 5 bases and the J segment 3 bases; nucleotides outside the gene matches: 11. Germline CDR1 MDHEN, CDR2 SYDVKM. The CDR3 spans 16 residues. The CDR3 DNA follows: TGTGCCAGCAGTCCACGACAGGGGTCAGGGGACACTGAAGCTTTCTTT. The encoded protein is CASSPRQGSGDTEAFF. The entire variable domain, with the rest obtained from reference TRBV28 and TRBJ1-1, is as follows: DVKVTQSSRYLVKRTGEKVFLECVQDMDHENMFWYRQDPGLGLRLIYFSYDVKMKEKGDIPEGYSVSREKKERFSLILESASTNQTSMYLCASSPRQGSGDTEAFFGQGTRLTVV.

The chain links TRBV19 to TRBJ2-7; no clear D. The CDR3 totals 13 residues. The germline V gene encodes CDR1 LNHDA and CDR2 SQIVND (reference sequence). The germline V and J ends were trimmed by 0 bases and 1 base, with 4 bases remaining between them. The CDR3 DNA reads TGTGCCAGTAGTATAGAGGCTTCCTACGAGCAGTACTTC. It encodes CASSIEASYEQYF.

This clone showed up just a few times. V usage is TRBV7-3 and J usage is TRBJ2-1; a possible D gene is TRBD1 (5 bases). Trimming stripped 0 bases from V and 1 base from J, with 7 bases between. Germline V gene data show CDR1 as SGHTA and CDR2 as FQGTGA. The CDR3 runs to 15 residues. Here the CDR3 DNA reads TGTGCCAGCAGCTTAACGCAGGGATCCTACAATGAGCAGTTCTTC. Translation gives CASSLTQGSYNEQFF.

The chain is built from TRBV15 and TRBJ2-2, with unresolved D. The CDR3 is 15 amino acids. Germline-derived CDR1 and CDR2 are LNHNV and YYDKDF (reference sequence). V was cut by 0 bases and J by 4 bases, with 9 bases left in between. As DNA, the CDR3 is TGTGCCACCAGCAGAGAGCGGAGTCCCACCGGGGAGCTGTTTTTT. Translating gives CATSRERSPTGELFF.

The V gene is TRBV7-9, the J gene TRBJ1-3; D not resolved. Trimming shortened V by 0 bases and J by 4 bases, and 13 bases separated the two germline ends. Germline CDR1 is SEHNR and CDR2 is FQNEAQ (reference sequence). The CDR3 totals 16 residues. CDR3 DNA: TGTGCCAGCAGCTTAGCTCTGACACCCTTGGGAAACACCATATATTTT. Translating it yields CASSLALTPLGNTIYF.

For the CDR3, the DNA is TGTGCCACCAGCAGAGACAGGGTCAATCAGCCCCAGCATTTT. Translating it yields CATSRDRVNQPQHF. The rearrangement joins TRBV15 to TRBJ1-5, with D possibly matching TRBD1 (5 bases). V was pared by 0 bases and J by 3 bases, with 6 bases between. The germline V gene has CDR1 LNHNV and CDR2 YYDKDF (reference sequence). This CDR3 is built from 14 residues.

This chain joins TRBV4-3 and TRBJ2-1; a possible D gene is TRBD2 (6 bases). This CDR3 is built from 17 residues. Germline CDR1 and CDR2: LGHNA and YSLEER. Trimming took off 5 bases at V and 8 bases at J, with 25 bases between the two ends. The CDR3 DNA is TGCGCCAGCAGCGAAAATAGCGGACCCACAAGGATGGATGAGCAGTTCTTC. It codes for CASSENSGPTRMDEQFF.

This clone was observed once. The chain combines TRBV24-1 with TRBJ2-5; 7 positions agree with TRBD1. The CDR3 is made up of 15 amino acids. Germline CDR1 reads KGHDR; CDR2 reads SFDVKD. The V and J ends lost 4 bases and 3 bases, in that order; junction bases with no gene match: 7. In DNA form, the CDR3 reads TGTGCCACCAGTGACCGCAGGGGGAGAGAAGAGACCCAGTACTTC. It specifies CATSDRRGREETQYF.

The chain recombines TRBV18 with TRBJ1-1, with TRBD1 identical over 9 bases. The germline CDR1 and CDR2 sequences are KGHSH and LQKENI. CDR3 length: 16 residues. V lost 1 base and J lost 0; bases outside the gene matches: 3. This CDR3 is CASSPRDRVVNTEAFF. The DNA for the CDR3 is TGTGCCAGCTCACCACGGGACAGGGTGGTGAACACTGAAGCTTTCTTT.

The CDR3 coding sequence is TGTGCCAGCAGCGCTATTCGGGACAGGGGGCGAAATGAGCAGTTCTTC. Its protein product is CASSAIRDRGRNEQFF. J is TRBJ2-1 and V is TRBV5-4; 12 bases map to TRBD1. V lost 4 bases, J lost 7 bases, and 9 bases stayed unmatched. There are 16 residues in the CDR3. Germline CDR1 reads SGHNT; CDR2 reads YYREEE (reference sequence).

The V gene is TRBV5-1, the J gene TRBJ2-5; 8 bases agree with TRBD2. From germline, CDR1 is SGHRS and CDR2 YFSETQ. This CDR3 is built from 16 residues. Germline trimming cut 0 bases from V and 5 bases from J; bases unmatched to any gene: 9. The CDR3 bases are TGCGCCAGCAGCTTGGAACCAGCGGGAGTCGGTGAGACCCAGTACTTC. Amino acid sequence: CASSLEPAGVGETQYF.

The chain recombines TRBV28 with TRBJ2-7; D might be TRBD1 (6 bases). The CDR3 loop spans 14 amino acids. The V end was cut by 3 bases, the J end by 7 bases, with 16 bases between. From germline, CDR1 is MDHEN and CDR2 SYDVKM. The CDR3 spells CASSFAQIQGEQYF. For the CDR3, the DNA is TGTGCCAGCAGTTTCGCGCAGATCCAGGGGGAGCAGTACTTC.